The rows below give T cell receptor beta chains drawn from one sample of a study of beta chain features in type 1 diabetes. Profiled with immunoSEQ multiplex PCR; TCRdb holds only in-frame clones, not every one. Among 200,000 to 300,000 clones listed, about 11% were seen once. Sequencing was done on a sample of naive CD4+ T cells from blood. These receptors were collected from a man aged 25-45 years with type 1 diabetes. The CDR3 runs from the conserved cysteine through the conserved F or W. The D gene is left open where the match is weak. Only part of the rows carry a size: once, few, many, or a class if the clone is expanded.

d_gene,v_gene,abundance,j_gene,CDR3aa,CDR3nt
-,TRBV2,-,TRBJ2-2,CASSERDTGELFF,TGTGCCAGCAGCGAACGGGACACCGGGGAGCTGTTTTTT
-,TRBV7-9,-,TRBJ1-1,CASTDSDRIMNTEAFF,TGTGCCAGCACCGACTCTGACAGGATAATGAACACTGAAGCTTTCTTT
TRBD1,TRBV4-1,-,TRBJ2-5,CASSPLTGSKETQYF,TGCGCCAGCAGCCCGCTGACAGGGTCGAAAGAGACCCAGTACTTC
TRBD2,TRBV6-1,-,TRBJ2-1,CASSGLAGGLTSYNEQFF,TGTGCCAGCAGTGGACTAGCGGGGGGGCTTACGTCCTACAATGAGCAGTTCTTC
TRBD2,TRBV10-2,-,TRBJ2-5,CASGGGAVETQYF,TGCGCCAGCGGCGGGGGGGCCGTAGAGACCCAGTACTTC
-,TRBV6-1,-,TRBJ1-2,CASSLGGAYYGYTF,TGTGCCAGCAGCCTGGGAGGGGCCTACTATGGCTACACCTTC
-,TRBV4-1,few,TRBJ2-1,CASSRKLEVSPYNEQFF,TGCGCCAGCAGTCGAAAACTTGAGGTATCGCCCTACAATGAGCAGTTCTTC
TRBD1,TRBV9,-,TRBJ2-7,CASSGRTGPYEQYF,TGTGCCAGCAGCGGAAGGACAGGCCCCTACGAGCAGTACTTC
TRBD1,TRBV6-1,-,TRBJ2-1,CAISAGQGGFNEQFF,TGTGCCATCAGTGCGGGACAGGGAGGGTTCAATGAGCAGTTCTTC
TRBD1,TRBV18,-,TRBJ1-2,CASSPRDRISGYTF,TGTGCCAGCTCACCGAGGGACAGGATTAGCGGCTACACCTTC
-,TRBV11-2,few,TRBJ2-7,CASSHGGNTYEQYF,TGTGCCAGCAGCCACGGGGGTAACACCTACGAGCAGTACTTC
TRBD1,TRBV19,few,TRBJ2-7,CASSIRGPYEQYF,TGTGCCAGTAGTATAAGGGGGCCCTACGAGCAGTACTTC
-,TRBV10-3,few,TRBJ2-7,CAISESGSHYEQYF,TGTGCCATCAGTGAGTCCGGGAGCCACTACGAGCAGTACTTC
-,TRBV18,few,TRBJ2-7,CASSTSDSSYERYF,TGTGCCAGCTCAACTTCGGACAGTTCCTACGAGCGGTACTTC
-,TRBV7-9,few,TRBJ2-5,CASSSRGLETQYF,TGTGCCAGCAGCTCCCGGGGACTCGAGACCCAGTACTTC
TRBD2,TRBV29-1,few,TRBJ2-5,CSVSQTSGVPQETQYF,TGCAGCGTTTCTCAGACTAGCGGGGTTCCACAAGAGACCCAGTACTTC
TRBD1,TRBV9,-,TRBJ2-2,CASSVLGQGNTGELFF,TGTGCCAGCAGCGTGCTAGGACAGGGGAACACCGGGGAGCTGTTTTTT